One and the same sample provided the 6 T cell receptor beta chains below, sequenced in a study of identical twins. Via MiXCR, TCRdb re-called the 5' RACE reads, giving one row per CDR3 protein. The sample consists of hundreds of thousands of distinct CDR3 sequences, about 12% of them appearing once. The sample also formed part of further work on yellow fever vaccine responses in identical twins.

The sample was PBMCs. Receptor source: a woman aged 18-30 years in good health.

The chain couples TRBV3-1 to TRBJ1-1; tentative D call: TRBD1 (5 bases). Germline CDR1 LGHDT, CDR2 YNNKEL (reference sequence). This CDR3 is built from 13 residues. With 1 base removed from V and 7 bases from J, the gap between germline ends came to 10 bases. The CDR3 coding sequence is TGTGCCAGCAGCCAAGTTGACAGACTTGAAGCTTTCTTT. Translated, it gives CASSQVDRLEAFF. Full variable domain (rest looked up from reference TRBV3-1 and TRBJ1-1): DTAVSQTPKYLVTQMGNDKSIKCEQNLGHDTMYWYKQDSKKFLKIMFSYNNKELIINETVPNRFSPKSPDKAHLNLHINSLELGDSAVYFCASSQVDRLEAFFGQGTRLTVV.

The J gene is TRBJ2-5, the V gene TRBV7-9, with D possibly being TRBD2 (6 bases). CDR3 length: 16 residues. Per germline, CDR1 SEHNR and CDR2 FQNEAQ (reference sequence). Deletions cut 1 base from V and 7 bases from J, with 19 bases between. Here the CDR3 reads CASSLVGTHGRGTQYF. CDR3 sequence (DNA): TGTGCCAGCAGCTTAGTCGGCACCCACGGGCGGGGGACCCAGTACTTC. The complete variable domain, with remaining parts taken from reference TRBV7-9 and TRBJ2-5, reads DTGVSQNPRHKITKRGQNVTFRCDPISEHNRLYWYRQTLGQGPEFLTYFQNEAQLEKSRLLSDRFSAERPKGSFSTLEIQRTEQGDSAMYLCASSLVGTHGRGTQYFGPGTRLLVL.

This clonotype was seen a few times. The chain joins TRBV5-1 to TRBJ2-2, with 7 bases that match TRBD1. CDR3 length: 12 amino acids. Germline-derived CDR1 and CDR2 are SGHRS and YFSETQ. V shed 7 bases and J 6 bases; nucleotides not matched to a gene: 3. The CDR3 is CASWQGAGELFF. CDR3 bases: TGCGCCAGCTGGCAGGGGGCCGGGGAGCTGTTTTTT.

This clonotype was recorded a few times. The V call is TRBV12-3 or TRBV12-4, the J call TRBJ2-1, with TRBD2 identical over 9 bases. The CDR3 extends over 16 amino acids. Losses at the gene ends were 4 bases for V and 6 bases for J; bases not matched to a gene: 10. DNA of the CDR3: TGTGCCAGCAGTTGGGATAGGCTAGCGGGGACCAATGAGCAGTTCTTC. This sequence encodes CASSWDRLAGTNEQFF.

The genes are TRBV12-3 or TRBV12-4 and TRBJ2-5; possibly TRBD2 for D (7 bases). With 7 bases removed from V and 2 bases from J, the gap between germline ends came to 14 bases. This CDR3 is 14 amino acids long. The CDR3 DNA sequence: TGTGCCAGCAATCCTCGGGGGGCTCAAGAGACCCAGTACTTC. Its protein product is CASNPRGAQETQYF.

The chain couples TRBV28 to TRBJ2-5; 7 nucleotides align to TRBD2. V dropped 5 bases and J dropped 4; count of bases not matched to a gene: 10. Germline assignment: CDR1 MDHEN and CDR2 SYDVKM. The CDR3 spans 15 residues. The CDR3: CASSQPGLSSETQYF. CDR3 in DNA: TGTGCCAGCAGTCAACCGGGACTATCGTCAGAGACCCAGTACTTC.